This T cell receptor beta chain was obtained from a study of identical twins. Findings and caveats of the study: Models underestimated TCR alpha sharing (out-of-frame) in monozygotic twins. Conclusions leaned on cross-sectional statistical analysis and did not track the same donors over time.

With respect to this clonotype: As yet, its antigen is unknown.

Using its own MiXCR run on the 5' RACE reads, TCRdb lists one record per CDR3 protein. The data hold 1.5 million to 2 million distinct CDR3 sequences, with roughly 35% observed a single time. V was trimmed by 7 bases and J by 1 base, leaving 16 bases between them. CDR1 is MNHNY and CDR2 is SVGAGI in the germline V gene (reference sequence). CDR3 length equals 15 residues. Sequencing input: cord blood. V and J are TRBV6-6 and TRBJ2-5, with D unresolved. The sequence came from a newborn girl in good health. The CDR3 spells CASTTSTALQETQYF. DNA of the CDR3: TGTGCCAGCACAACGTCTACGGCCCTCCAAGAGACCCAGTACTTC.